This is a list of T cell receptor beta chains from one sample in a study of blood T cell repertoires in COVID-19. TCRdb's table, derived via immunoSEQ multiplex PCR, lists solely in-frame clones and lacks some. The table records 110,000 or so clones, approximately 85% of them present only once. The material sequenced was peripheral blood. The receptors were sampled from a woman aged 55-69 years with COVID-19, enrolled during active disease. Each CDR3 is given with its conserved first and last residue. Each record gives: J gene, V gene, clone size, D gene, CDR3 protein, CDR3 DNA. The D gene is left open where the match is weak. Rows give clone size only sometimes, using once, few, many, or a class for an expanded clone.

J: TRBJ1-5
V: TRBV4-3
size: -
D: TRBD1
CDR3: CASSLGTVNQPQHF
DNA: TGCGCCAGCAGCCTCGGGACAGTCAATCAGCCCCAGCATTTT

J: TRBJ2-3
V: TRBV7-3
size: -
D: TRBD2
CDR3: CASSWSGERTDTQYF
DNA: TGTGCCAGCAGCTGGAGCGGGGAGCGCACAGATACGCAGTATTTT

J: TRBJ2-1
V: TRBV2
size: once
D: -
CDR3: CATSPFRGMVNEQFF
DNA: TGTGCCACGTCCCCATTCAGGGGTATGGTCAATGAGCAGTTCTTC

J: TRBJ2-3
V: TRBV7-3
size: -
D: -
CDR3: CASSLLSTDTQYF
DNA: TGTGCCAGCAGCTTACTCTCTACAGATACGCAGTATTTT

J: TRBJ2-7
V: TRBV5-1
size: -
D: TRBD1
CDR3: CASSPTAGGAEQYF
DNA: TGCGCCAGCAGCCCAACGGCAGGGGGCGCCGAGCAGTACTTC

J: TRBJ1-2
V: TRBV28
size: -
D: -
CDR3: CASSSGQPYGYTF
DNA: TGTGCCAGCAGTTCAGGACAGCCCTATGGCTACACCTTC

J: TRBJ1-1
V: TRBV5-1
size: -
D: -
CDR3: CASSLGTASMNTEAFF
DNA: TGCGCCAGCAGCTTGGGGACAGCGTCCATGAACACTGAAGCTTTCTTT

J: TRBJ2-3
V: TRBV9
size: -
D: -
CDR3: CASSTGGGHTDTQYF
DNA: TGTGCCAGCAGTACAGGGGGGGGCCACACAGATACGCAGTATTTT

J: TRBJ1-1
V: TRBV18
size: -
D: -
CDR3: CASTLSRDTEAFF
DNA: TGTGCCAGCACACTCTCGCGGGACACTGAAGCTTTCTTT

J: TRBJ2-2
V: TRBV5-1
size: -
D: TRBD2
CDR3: CASSLAGARTGELFF
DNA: TGCGCCAGCAGCTTAGCGGGGGCGCGGACCGGGGAGCTGTTTTTT

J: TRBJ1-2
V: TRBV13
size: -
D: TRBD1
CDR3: CASIVQGSRGYTF
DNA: TGTGCCAGCATCGTACAGGGGTCCCGTGGCTACACCTTC

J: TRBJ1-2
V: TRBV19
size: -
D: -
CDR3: CASSIWQGKANYGYTF
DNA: TGTGCCAGTAGTATCTGGCAGGGGAAAGCTAACTATGGCTACACCTTC

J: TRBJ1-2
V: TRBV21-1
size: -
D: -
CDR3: CASSPRGDRDHYGYTF
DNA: TGTGCCAGCAGCCCAAGGGGGGACAGGGATCACTATGGCTACACCTTC

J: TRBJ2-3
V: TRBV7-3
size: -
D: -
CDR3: CASSLKRPDTQYF
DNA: TGTGCCAGCAGCTTGAAGCGTCCAGATACGCAGTATTTT

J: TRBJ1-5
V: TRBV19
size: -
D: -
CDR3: CASSIPRRGGNQPQHF
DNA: TGTGCCAGTAGTATCCCTCGGAGGGGAGGCAATCAGCCCCAGCATTTT

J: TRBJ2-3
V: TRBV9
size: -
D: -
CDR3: CASSPRQGRADTQYF
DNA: TGTGCCAGCAGCCCGAGACAGGGGAGGGCAGATACGCAGTATTTT

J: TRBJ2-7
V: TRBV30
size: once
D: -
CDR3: CAWRRAHSEQYF
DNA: TGTGCCTGGAGGAGGGCACACTCCGAGCAGTACTTC

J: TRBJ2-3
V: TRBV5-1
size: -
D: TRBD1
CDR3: CASSFLSGTGVGDTQYF
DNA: TGCGCCAGCAGCTTTTTATCCGGGACAGGGGTCGGGGATACGCAGTATTTT

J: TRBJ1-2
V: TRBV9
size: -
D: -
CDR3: CASSVGYGTAEGGYTF
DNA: TGTGCCAGCAGCGTAGGATACGGGACCGCGGAGGGAGGCTACACCTTC

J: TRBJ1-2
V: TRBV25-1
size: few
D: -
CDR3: CASRQGRGLSNYGYTF
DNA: TGTGCCAGCAGGCAGGGCAGGGGCCTTTCTAATTATGGCTACACCTTC

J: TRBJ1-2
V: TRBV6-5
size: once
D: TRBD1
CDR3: CASSYGTGGYGYTF
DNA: TGTGCCAGCAGTTACGGGACAGGGGGATATGGCTACACCTTC

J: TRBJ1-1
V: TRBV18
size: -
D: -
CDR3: CASSPEESNTEAFF
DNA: TGTGCCAGCTCACCAGAGGAGAGTAACACTGAAGCTTTCTTT

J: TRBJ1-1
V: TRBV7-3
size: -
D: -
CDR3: CASSPRGLTEAFF
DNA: TGTGCCAGCAGCCCCAGGGGTCTGACTGAAGCTTTCTTT

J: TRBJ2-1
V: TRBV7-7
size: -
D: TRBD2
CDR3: CASSRGLAVYNEQFF
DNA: TGTGCTAGCAGCCGAGGACTAGCGGTCTACAATGAGCAGTTCTTC

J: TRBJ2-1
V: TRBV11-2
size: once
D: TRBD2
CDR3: CASSFERGWDEQFF
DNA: TGTGCCAGCAGCTTCGAGCGGGGGTGGGATGAGCAGTTCTTC

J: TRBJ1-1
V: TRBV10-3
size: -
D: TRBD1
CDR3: CAISDTNRGNTEAFF
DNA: TGTGCCATCAGTGATACGAACAGGGGGAACACTGAAGCTTTCTTT

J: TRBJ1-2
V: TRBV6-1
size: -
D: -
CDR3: CASSEVANGYTF
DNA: TGTGCCAGCAGTGAAGTAGCCAACGGCTACACCTTC

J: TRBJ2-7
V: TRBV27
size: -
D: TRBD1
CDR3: CASSHYRTGGLSYEQYF
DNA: TGTGCCAGCAGTCACTACCGGACAGGGGGCTTGTCCTACGAGCAGTACTTC

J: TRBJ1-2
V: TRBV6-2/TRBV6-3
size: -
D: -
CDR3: CASSLSDSYGYTF
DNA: TGTGCCAGCAGCCTCTCGGACAGCTATGGCTACACCTTC

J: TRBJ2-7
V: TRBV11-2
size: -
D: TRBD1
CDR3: CASSPDRSSYEQYF
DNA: TGTGCCAGCAGCCCGGACAGGAGCTCCTACGAGCAGTACTTC

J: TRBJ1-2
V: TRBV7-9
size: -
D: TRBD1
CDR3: CASSQSQGAGGYTF
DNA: TGTGCCAGCAGCCAGAGCCAGGGGGCAGGTGGCTACACCTTC

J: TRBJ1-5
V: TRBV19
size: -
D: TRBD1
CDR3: CASSIFPGGAYSNQPQHF
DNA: TGTGCCAGTAGTATTTTTCCAGGGGGCGCTTATAGCAATCAGCCCCAGCATTTT

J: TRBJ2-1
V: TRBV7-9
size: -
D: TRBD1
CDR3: CASSLAGTGNIWFF
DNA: TGTGCCAGCAGCTTAGCCGGGACAGGGAATATTTGGTTCTTC

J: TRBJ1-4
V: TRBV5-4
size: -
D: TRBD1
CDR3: CASSSNRGTNEKLFF
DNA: TGTGCCAGCAGCTCAAACAGGGGTACTAATGAAAAACTGTTTTTT

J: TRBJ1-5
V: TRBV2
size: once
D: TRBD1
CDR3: CASRSGTGHQPQHF
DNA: TGTGCCAGCCGATCCGGGACAGGTCACCAGCCCCAGCATTTT

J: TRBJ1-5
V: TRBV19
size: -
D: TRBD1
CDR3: CASKDRGPHQPQHF
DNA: TGTGCCAGTAAGGACAGGGGCCCTCATCAGCCCCAGCATTTT

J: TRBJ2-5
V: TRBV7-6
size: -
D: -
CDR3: CASSFGETQYF
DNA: TGTGCCAGCAGCTTCGGAGAGACCCAGTACTTC

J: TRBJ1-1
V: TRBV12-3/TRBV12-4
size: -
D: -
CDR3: CASSLGVWAEAFF
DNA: TGTGCCAGCAGCCTCGGGGTTTGGGCTGAAGCTTTCTTT

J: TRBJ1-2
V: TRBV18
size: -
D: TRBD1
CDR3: CASSPFTGTGGRDYGYTF
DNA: TGTGCCAGCTCACCATTTACCGGGACAGGGGGCCGGGACTATGGCTACACCTTC

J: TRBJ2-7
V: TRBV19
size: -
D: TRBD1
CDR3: CASSRTGTGNYEQYF
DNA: TGTGCCAGTAGTAGGACAGGGACGGGTAACTACGAGCAGTACTTC

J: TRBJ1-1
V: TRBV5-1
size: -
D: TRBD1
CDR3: CASSLDGTGGPMNTEAFF
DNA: TGCGCCAGCAGCTTGGACGGGACAGGGGGCCCAATGAACACTGAAGCTTTCTTT

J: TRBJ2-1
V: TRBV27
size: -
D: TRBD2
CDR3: CASSSGLAVYNEQFF
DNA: TGTGCCAGCAGTTCCGGACTAGCCGTTTACAATGAGCAGTTCTTC

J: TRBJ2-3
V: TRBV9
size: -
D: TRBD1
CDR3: CASSVEGTVTDTQYF
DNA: TGTGCCAGCAGCGTAGAGGGGACAGTCACAGATACGCAGTATTTT

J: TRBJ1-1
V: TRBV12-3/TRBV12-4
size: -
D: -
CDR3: CASRLREGELTFF
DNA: TGTGCCAGCAGGCTCCGAGAGGGGGAATTGACTTTCTTT

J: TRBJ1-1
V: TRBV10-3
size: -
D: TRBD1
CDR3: CAIRAAGGLSTEAFF
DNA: TGTGCCATCAGAGCGGCAGGGGGATTGAGCACTGAAGCTTTCTTT